The following is a T cell receptor (beta chain) sequence with its context. This CDR3 spans 19 amino acids. Trimming at V came to 4 bases and at J to 7 bases, leaving 17 bases not matched to a gene. Libraries were prepared by immunoSEQ multiplex PCR; TCRdb keeps only in-frame clonotypes and omits some of them. The sample has about 140,000 clones; 70% to 90% are singletons. This sample was taken from a study of blood T cell repertoires in COVID-19. Material: peripheral blood. This chain uses TRBV6-7 with TRBJ1-6; 9 nucleotides agree with TRBD1. TRBV6-7 falls under the ORF class, with uncertain function. The origin of this receptor is an older woman with acute or convalescent COVID-19. The CDR3 nucleotides are TGTGCCAGCAGTTTTCTTCTTACCGGGACAGGGTTGTCGAATTCACCCCTCCACTTT. Protein sequence: CASSFLLTGTGLSNSPLHF.